Listed below are T cell receptor beta chains from one sample, sequenced in a study of shared clonotypes between healthy human individuals. Clones were read by immunoSEQ multiplex PCR, and TCRdb kept only the in-frame ones, dropping some. The table includes around 1,900,000 clones, 93% detected once. Sequenced: naive CD8+ T cells from PBMCs. The source of these receptors is a man between 18 and 35 years old in good health. Some clones in this sample may be carry-over from other donors' samples. CDR3s include the opening cysteine and the closing phenylalanine or tryptophan. The D gene is left open where the match is weak. Size values are once, few and many counts, or a class for expanded clones, and some rows have none.

d_call: TRBD1
clone_size: -
j_call: TRBJ2-1
v_call: TRBV11-2
cdr3_aa: CASSWKGAGISEQFF
cdr3_nt: TGTGCCAGCAGCTGGAAGGGGGCGGGTATTAGTGAGCAGTTCTTC

d_call: -
clone_size: -
j_call: TRBJ1-2
v_call: TRBV6-5
cdr3_aa: CASFAGEDSGYTF
cdr3_nt: TGTGCCAGCTTTGCAGGGGAGGACTCTGGCTACACCTTC

d_call: -
clone_size: -
j_call: TRBJ2-2
v_call: TRBV4-1
cdr3_aa: CASSLRHGTGELFF
cdr3_nt: TGCGCCAGCAGCCTCCGACACGGCACCGGGGAGCTGTTTTTT

d_call: TRBD1
clone_size: -
j_call: TRBJ2-7
v_call: TRBV30
cdr3_aa: CAWSGTGTDPYEQYF
cdr3_nt: TGTGCCTGGAGTGGGACCGGGACAGACCCCTACGAGCAGTACTTC

d_call: -
clone_size: -
j_call: TRBJ1-4
v_call: TRBV5-1
cdr3_aa: CASSLGGAVNEKLFF
cdr3_nt: TGCGCCAGCAGCTTAGGAGGGGCCGTTAATGAAAAACTGTTTTTT

d_call: -
clone_size: -
j_call: TRBJ2-1
v_call: TRBV27
cdr3_aa: CASSLSGDYNEQFF
cdr3_nt: TGTGCCAGCAGTTTAAGCGGCGATTACAATGAGCAGTTCTTC

d_call: -
clone_size: few
j_call: TRBJ1-2
v_call: TRBV7-9
cdr3_aa: CASSVKQDYTF
cdr3_nt: TGTGCCAGCAGCGTTAAACAGGACTACACCTTC

d_call: -
clone_size: -
j_call: TRBJ2-7
v_call: TRBV27
cdr3_aa: CASSQPGVEQYF
cdr3_nt: TGTGCCAGCAGCCAACCGGGGGTAGAGCAGTACTTC

d_call: TRBD1
clone_size: -
j_call: TRBJ2-7
v_call: TRBV30
cdr3_aa: CAWRMTGTGGYYEQYF
cdr3_nt: TGTGCCTGGAGGATGACCGGGACAGGGGGCTACTACGAGCAGTACTTC

d_call: -
clone_size: -
j_call: TRBJ2-7
v_call: TRBV4-3
cdr3_aa: CASSLTSGAYYEQYF
cdr3_nt: TGCGCCAGCAGCCTTACCAGTGGGGCATACTACGAGCAGTACTTC

d_call: -
clone_size: -
j_call: TRBJ1-1
v_call: TRBV7-9
cdr3_aa: CASSPTTNTEAFF
cdr3_nt: TGTGCCAGCAGCCCAACCACGAACACTGAAGCTTTCTTT

d_call: -
clone_size: -
j_call: TRBJ2-1
v_call: TRBV12-5
cdr3_aa: CASGLVPIHNEQFF
cdr3_nt: TGTGCTAGTGGTTTGGTCCCTATTCACAATGAGCAGTTCTTC

d_call: TRBD2
clone_size: -
j_call: TRBJ2-7
v_call: TRBV6-5
cdr3_aa: CASSSQVGGEQYF
cdr3_nt: TGTGCCAGCAGTTCACAGGTGGGGGGGGAGCAGTACTTC

d_call: TRBD1
clone_size: -
j_call: TRBJ2-2
v_call: TRBV27
cdr3_aa: CASSWGPGQGATGELFF
cdr3_nt: TGTGCCAGCAGTTGGGGACCCGGACAGGGGGCGACCGGGGAGCTGTTTTTT

d_call: TRBD1
clone_size: -
j_call: TRBJ1-4
v_call: TRBV9
cdr3_aa: CASSVDRVNPTATNEKLFF
cdr3_nt: TGTGCCAGCAGCGTGGACAGGGTCAACCCGACTGCAACTAATGAAAAACTGTTTTTT

d_call: -
clone_size: -
j_call: TRBJ2-1
v_call: TRBV6-6
cdr3_aa: CASSSLISYNEQFF
cdr3_nt: TGTGCCAGCAGTTCCCTTATCTCCTACAATGAGCAGTTCTTC

d_call: -
clone_size: -
j_call: TRBJ1-1
v_call: TRBV7-7
cdr3_aa: CASSPGGLNTEAFF
cdr3_nt: TGTGCCAGCAGCCCCGGAGGCCTGAACACTGAAGCTTTCTTT

d_call: TRBD2
clone_size: -
j_call: TRBJ2-1
v_call: TRBV29-1
cdr3_aa: CSVVGLAGGPRNEQFF
cdr3_nt: TGCAGCGTTGTGGGACTAGCGGGAGGGCCTCGGAATGAGCAGTTCTTC

d_call: -
clone_size: -
j_call: TRBJ1-5
v_call: TRBV27
cdr3_aa: CASSLGGSQPQHF
cdr3_nt: TGTGCCAGCAGTCTGGGGGGATCTCAGCCCCAGCATTTT

d_call: -
clone_size: once
j_call: TRBJ1-2
v_call: TRBV6-1
cdr3_aa: CATIDGFWYGYTF
cdr3_nt: TGTGCCACTATCGACGGGTTCTGGTATGGCTACACCTTC

d_call: TRBD1
clone_size: -
j_call: TRBJ2-7
v_call: TRBV10-3
cdr3_aa: CAISETGQGIYEQYF
cdr3_nt: TGTGCCATCAGTGAGACGGGACAGGGCATCTACGAGCAGTACTTC

d_call: -
clone_size: -
j_call: TRBJ2-7
v_call: TRBV11-2
cdr3_aa: CASSIIRDTHEQYF
cdr3_nt: TGTGCCAGCAGCATTATCCGGGACACCCACGAGCAGTACTTC

d_call: TRBD1
clone_size: -
j_call: TRBJ2-6
v_call: TRBV19
cdr3_aa: CAGNRGLPGANVLTF
cdr3_nt: TGTGCCGGAAACAGGGGGTTACCTGGGGCCAACGTCCTGACTTTC

d_call: -
clone_size: -
j_call: TRBJ2-7
v_call: TRBV11-2
cdr3_aa: CASSLEVGRSYEQYF
cdr3_nt: TGTGCCAGCAGCTTAGAGGTGGGTCGGTCCTACGAGCAGTACTTC

d_call: -
clone_size: -
j_call: TRBJ1-4
v_call: TRBV13
cdr3_aa: CASSLVRSGFEKLFF
cdr3_nt: TGTGCCAGCAGCTTAGTACGCTCGGGATTTGAAAAACTGTTTTTT

d_call: -
clone_size: -
j_call: TRBJ2-2
v_call: TRBV9
cdr3_aa: CASSVGDTWGNTGELFF
cdr3_nt: TGTGCCAGCAGCGTAGGGGACACATGGGGGAACACCGGGGAGCTGTTTTTT

d_call: -
clone_size: -
j_call: TRBJ2-7
v_call: TRBV7-9
cdr3_aa: CASSFGGTSYEQYF
cdr3_nt: TGTGCCAGCAGCTTCGGAGGAACCTCCTACGAGCAGTACTTC

d_call: -
clone_size: -
j_call: TRBJ2-7
v_call: TRBV12-2
cdr3_aa: CASRLSSKTYEQYF
cdr3_nt: TGTGCAAGTCGCTTAAGTTCCAAGACGTACGAGCAGTACTTC

d_call: TRBD1
clone_size: -
j_call: TRBJ2-7
v_call: TRBV27
cdr3_aa: CASSRTGILYEQYF
cdr3_nt: TGTGCCAGCAGTCGGACAGGGATCCTCTACGAGCAGTACTTC

d_call: -
clone_size: -
j_call: TRBJ2-3
v_call: TRBV9
cdr3_aa: CASSVARQGGTSTDTQYF
cdr3_nt: TGTGCCAGCAGCGTAGCCAGACAGGGAGGGACTAGCACAGATACGCAGTATTTT

d_call: -
clone_size: -
j_call: TRBJ1-1
v_call: TRBV5-1
cdr3_aa: CASSRDRRNTEAFF
cdr3_nt: TGCGCCAGCAGCCGCGACAGGAGGAACACTGAAGCTTTCTTT

d_call: -
clone_size: -
j_call: TRBJ1-2
v_call: TRBV7-8
cdr3_aa: CASSPSRGANYGYTF
cdr3_nt: TGTGCCAGCAGCCCAAGCAGGGGAGCTAACTATGGCTACACCTTC

d_call: -
clone_size: -
j_call: TRBJ1-1
v_call: TRBV5-8
cdr3_aa: CASSLDWQGNTEAFF
cdr3_nt: TGTGCCAGCAGCTTGGATTGGCAGGGGAACACTGAAGCTTTCTTT

d_call: TRBD2
clone_size: -
j_call: TRBJ2-1
v_call: TRBV28
cdr3_aa: CASSPKLAGGYNEQFF
cdr3_nt: TGTGCCAGCAGTCCGAAACTAGCGGGGGGATACAATGAGCAGTTCTTC

d_call: -
clone_size: -
j_call: TRBJ2-7
v_call: TRBV27
cdr3_aa: CASSIRIATNEQYF
cdr3_nt: TGTGCCAGCAGTATTCGGATAGCCACCAACGAGCAGTACTTC

d_call: TRBD1
clone_size: -
j_call: TRBJ2-7
v_call: TRBV9
cdr3_aa: CASSVGRDSTNYEQYF
cdr3_nt: TGTGCCAGCAGCGTAGGCCGGGACAGTACAAACTACGAGCAGTACTTC

d_call: TRBD1
clone_size: -
j_call: TRBJ1-4
v_call: TRBV4-1
cdr3_aa: CASSQEAPRGVTNEKLFF
cdr3_nt: TGCGCCAGCAGCCAAGAGGCGCCCAGGGGGGTAACTAATGAAAAACTGTTTTTT

d_call: -
clone_size: once
j_call: TRBJ2-5
v_call: TRBV7-9
cdr3_aa: CASSHRTVSLETQYF
cdr3_nt: TGTGCCAGCAGCCATCGGACGGTTTCTTTGGAGACCCAGTACTTC

d_call: TRBD2
clone_size: -
j_call: TRBJ2-7
v_call: TRBV10-1
cdr3_aa: CASSDVAGVPYEQYF
cdr3_nt: TGCGCCAGCAGTGATGTAGCGGGAGTCCCCTACGAGCAGTACTTC

d_call: -
clone_size: -
j_call: TRBJ2-1
v_call: TRBV6-6
cdr3_aa: CASSYGQTEQFF
cdr3_nt: TGTGCCAGCAGTTACGGGCAGACTGAGCAGTTCTTC

d_call: -
clone_size: -
j_call: TRBJ2-5
v_call: TRBV28
cdr3_aa: CASRILPGAHVNF
cdr3_nt: TGTGCCAGCAGGATCCTCCCAGGGGCCCACGTGAACTTC

d_call: -
clone_size: -
j_call: TRBJ2-1
v_call: TRBV7-6
cdr3_aa: CASSSVLSSYNEQFF
cdr3_nt: TGTGCCAGCAGCTCGGTCCTAAGCTCCTACAATGAGCAGTTCTTC

d_call: -
clone_size: -
j_call: TRBJ1-5
v_call: TRBV7-9
cdr3_aa: CASSLGGVNQPQHF
cdr3_nt: TGTGCCAGCAGCTTAGGAGGGGTCAATCAGCCCCAGCATTTT

d_call: TRBD2
clone_size: -
j_call: TRBJ2-1
v_call: TRBV19
cdr3_aa: CASQHAGGNNEQFF
cdr3_nt: TGTGCCAGTCAGCATGCGGGAGGGAACAATGAGCAGTTCTTC

d_call: TRBD1
clone_size: -
j_call: TRBJ2-2
v_call: TRBV10-3
cdr3_aa: CAIQGENTGELFF
cdr3_nt: TGTGCCATCCAGGGGGAGAACACCGGGGAGCTGTTTTTT

d_call: TRBD2
clone_size: -
j_call: TRBJ2-7
v_call: TRBV6-4
cdr3_aa: CASSDLAGAGEQYF
cdr3_nt: TGTGCCAGCAGTGACCTAGCGGGAGCGGGCGAGCAGTACTTC

d_call: -
clone_size: -
j_call: TRBJ2-2
v_call: TRBV7-9
cdr3_aa: CASSSLNPEHANTGELFF
cdr3_nt: TGTGCCAGCAGCTCCCTGAACCCAGAACACGCGAACACCGGGGAGCTGTTTTTT

d_call: -
clone_size: -
j_call: TRBJ1-4
v_call: TRBV19
cdr3_aa: CASSPPPGRRNEKLFF
cdr3_nt: TGTGCCAGTAGTCCTCCGCCCGGGAGACGGAATGAAAAACTGTTTTTT

d_call: TRBD1
clone_size: -
j_call: TRBJ2-7
v_call: TRBV18
cdr3_aa: CASSKGQGYEQYF
cdr3_nt: TGTGCCAGCTCAAAAGGACAGGGCTACGAGCAGTACTTC

d_call: TRBD2
clone_size: -
j_call: TRBJ2-5
v_call: TRBV11-2
cdr3_aa: CASSPQRGGAETQYF
cdr3_nt: TGTGCCAGCAGCCCCCAGCGGGGGGGTGCGGAGACCCAGTACTTC

d_call: -
clone_size: -
j_call: TRBJ2-3
v_call: TRBV27
cdr3_aa: CASSLKYRYTDTQYF
cdr3_nt: TGTGCCAGCAGTTTAAAGTACCGGTACACAGATACGCAGTATTTT

d_call: TRBD1
clone_size: once
j_call: TRBJ1-1
v_call: TRBV11-2
cdr3_aa: CASSSTAGGGYTEAFF
cdr3_nt: TGTGCCAGCAGCTCGACCGCAGGGGGTGGGTACACTGAAGCTTTCTTT

d_call: -
clone_size: -
j_call: TRBJ1-5
v_call: TRBV4-1
cdr3_aa: CASSRIGGKNQPQHF
cdr3_nt: TGCGCCAGCAGCCGCATCGGGGGGAAGAATCAGCCCCAGCATTTT